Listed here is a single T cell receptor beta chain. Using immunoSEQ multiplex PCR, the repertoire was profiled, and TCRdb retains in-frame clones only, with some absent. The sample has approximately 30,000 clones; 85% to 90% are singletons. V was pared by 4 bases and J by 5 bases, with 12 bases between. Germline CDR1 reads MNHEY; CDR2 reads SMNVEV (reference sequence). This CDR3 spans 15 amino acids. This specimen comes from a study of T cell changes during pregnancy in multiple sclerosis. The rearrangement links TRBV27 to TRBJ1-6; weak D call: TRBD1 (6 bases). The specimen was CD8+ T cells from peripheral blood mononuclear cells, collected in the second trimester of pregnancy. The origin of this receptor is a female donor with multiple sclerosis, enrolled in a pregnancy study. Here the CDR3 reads CASSSRGRDNSPLHF. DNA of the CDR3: TGTGCCAGCAGTTCCAGGGGTAGAGATAATTCACCCCTCCACTTT.